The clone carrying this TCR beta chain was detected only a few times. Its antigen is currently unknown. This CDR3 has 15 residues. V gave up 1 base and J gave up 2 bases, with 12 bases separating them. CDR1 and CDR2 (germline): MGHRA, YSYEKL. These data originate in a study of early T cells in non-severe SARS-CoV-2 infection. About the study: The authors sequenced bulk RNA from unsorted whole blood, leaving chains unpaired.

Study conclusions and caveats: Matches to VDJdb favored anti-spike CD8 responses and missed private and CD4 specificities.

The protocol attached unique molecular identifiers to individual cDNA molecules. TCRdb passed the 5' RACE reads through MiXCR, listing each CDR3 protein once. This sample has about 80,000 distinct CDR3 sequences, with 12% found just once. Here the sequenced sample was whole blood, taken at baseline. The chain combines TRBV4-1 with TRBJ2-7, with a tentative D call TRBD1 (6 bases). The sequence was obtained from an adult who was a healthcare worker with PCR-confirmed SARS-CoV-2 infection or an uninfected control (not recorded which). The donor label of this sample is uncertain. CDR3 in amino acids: CASSQGVTGTYEQYF. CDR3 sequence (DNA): TGCGCCAGCAGCCAAGGGGTTACAGGGACCTACGAGCAGTACTTC.